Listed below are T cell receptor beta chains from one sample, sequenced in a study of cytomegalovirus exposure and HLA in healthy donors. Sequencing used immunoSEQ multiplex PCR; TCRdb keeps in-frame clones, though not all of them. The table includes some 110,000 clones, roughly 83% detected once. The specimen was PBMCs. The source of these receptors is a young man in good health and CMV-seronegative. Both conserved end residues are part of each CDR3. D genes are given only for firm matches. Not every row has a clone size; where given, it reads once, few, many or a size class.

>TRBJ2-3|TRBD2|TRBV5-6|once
TGTGCCAGCAGCCAAATTAGCGGGGGGCAAGGGGATACGCAGTATTTT
CASSQISGGQGDTQYF
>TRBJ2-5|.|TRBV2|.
TGTGCCAGCAGTGGTAACGCAGGAGAGACCCAGTACTTC
CASSGNAGETQYF
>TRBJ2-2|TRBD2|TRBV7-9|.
TGTGCCAGCCCCTCGGGACTAGCGGGACTTACGGCCGGGGAGCTGTTTTTT
CASPSGLAGLTAGELFF
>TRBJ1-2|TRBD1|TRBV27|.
TGTGCCAGCAGTTCCTCGGGACAGAACTATGGCTACACCTTC
CASSSSGQNYGYTF
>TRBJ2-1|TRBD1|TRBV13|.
TGTGCCAGCAGCCACCAAGGGACAGGGACCTACAATGAGCAGTTCTTC
CASSHQGTGTYNEQFF
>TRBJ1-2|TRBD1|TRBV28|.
TGTGCCAGCAGTTTACCTAATGACAGGGTGGGAGGCTACACCTTC
CASSLPNDRVGGYTF
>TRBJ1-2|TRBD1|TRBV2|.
TGTGCCAGCACCGAACAGGGGGCGATTGGTGGCTACACCTTC
CASTEQGAIGGYTF
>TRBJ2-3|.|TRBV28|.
TGTGCCAGCAGCGGAGGGCCCTTTGGCACAGATACGCAGTATTTT
CASSGGPFGTDTQYF
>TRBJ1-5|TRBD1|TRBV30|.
TGTGCCTGGGGGACAGGGAACAATCAGCCCCAGCATTTT
CAWGTGNNQPQHF
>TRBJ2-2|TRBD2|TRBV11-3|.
TGTGCCAGCAGCCTGCGGGGACTAGCGGACGGGGAGCTGTTTTTT
CASSLRGLADGELFF
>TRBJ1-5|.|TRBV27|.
TGTGCCAGCAGTCCCGGACAGAGGGCTCAGCCCCAGCATTTT
CASSPGQRAQPQHF
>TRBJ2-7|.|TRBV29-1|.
TGCAGCGTTGAACAGGGGCCGTTCGAGCAGTACTTC
CSVEQGPFEQYF
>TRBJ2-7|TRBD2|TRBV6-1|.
TGTGCCAGCAGTGGACGACTAGCGGCCAGGGGGGAGCAGTACTTC
CASSGRLAARGEQYF
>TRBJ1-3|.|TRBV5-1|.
TGCGCCAGCAGCTTGGCCGTAGAAGGGGCTGGAAACACCATATATTTT
CASSLAVEGAGNTIYF
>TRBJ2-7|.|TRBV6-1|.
TGTGCCAGCACTGAGGAGGGGGGGAGTAAGGCCTACGAGCAGTACTTC
CASTEEGGSKAYEQYF
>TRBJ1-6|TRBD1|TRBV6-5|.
TGTGCCAGCGGGACAGAGACTAATTCACCCCTCCACTTT
CASGTETNSPLHF
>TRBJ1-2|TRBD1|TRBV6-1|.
TGTGCCAGCAGACCGGGACAGACCCTCTATGGCTACACCTTC
CASRPGQTLYGYTF
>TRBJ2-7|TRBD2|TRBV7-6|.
TGTGCCAGCAGCTTAGAGGTCGGCTTTCGCGGGAGCTCCTACGAGCAGTACTTC
CASSLEVGFRGSSYEQYF
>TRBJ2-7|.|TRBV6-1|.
TGTGCCAGCAGTGAAGAGAACAGCCCCTACGAGCAGTACTTC
CASSEENSPYEQYF
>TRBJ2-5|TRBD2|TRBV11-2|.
TGTGCCAGCAGCGCAGGGACTAGCGGACAAGAGACCCAGTACTTC
CASSAGTSGQETQYF
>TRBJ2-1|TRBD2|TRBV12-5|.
TGTGCTAGTGGGCAACACATACTCGGACTAGCGGGAGAGGGTGAGCAGTTCTTC
CASGQHILGLAGEGEQFF
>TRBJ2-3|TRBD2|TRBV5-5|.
TGTGCCAGCAGCCCTGGAGGGCTAGCGGGGTTTCGGATAAGCACAGATACGCAGTATTTT
CASSPGGLAGFRISTDTQYF
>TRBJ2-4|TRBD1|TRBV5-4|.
TGTGCCAGCAGCGCCTCTCCGGGACAGGGGGGAAAAAACATTCAGTACTTC
CASSASPGQGGKNIQYF
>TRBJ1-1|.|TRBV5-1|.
TGCGCCAGCAGCTTGGGTCCCGACAGCCACACTGAAGCTTTCTTT
CASSLGPDSHTEAFF
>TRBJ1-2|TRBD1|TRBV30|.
TGTGCCTGGAGAAAACAGGGGAATTATGGCTACACCTTC
CAWRKQGNYGYTF
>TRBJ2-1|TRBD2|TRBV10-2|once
TGCGCCAGCAGTCAGACTAGCGTGATATCCAATGAGCAGTTCTTC
CASSQTSVISNEQFF
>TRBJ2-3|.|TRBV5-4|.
TGTGCCAGCAGCCTGGCCATGCGGGATACGCAGTATTTT
CASSLAMRDTQYF
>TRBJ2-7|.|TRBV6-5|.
TGTGCCAGCAGTTACGCCAGGGACTCCTACGAGCAGTACTTC
CASSYARDSYEQYF